This T cell receptor (beta chain) was documented in a study of CD8 T cells in Susac syndrome. FACS was used to enrich TEMRA cells, whereas the CD8+ and CD4+ T cells were obtained by negative isolation. This CDR3 has 15 residues. As for this clonotype: At one boundary the junction diverges from the germline segment, which might be a read error.

Reverse transcription of 0.5 to 1 ug RNA was performed with random hexamers. TCRdb redid the calling of the immunoSEQ multiplex PCR reads with MiXCR, one entry per CDR3 protein. The table includes more than 90,000 distinct CDR3 sequences, about 92% detected once. This TCR came from a human donor with multiple sclerosis. Sequencing was performed on CD4+ T cells from PBMCs. The genes are TRBV12-3 or TRBV12-4 and TRBJ2-1; D may be TRBD1 or TRBD2 (6 bases each). The CDR3 loop reads CASNLNGGLNNEQFF. DNA of the CDR3: TGTGCCAGCAATTTAAACGGGGGCCTAAACAATGAGCAGTTCTTC.